The clone carrying this T cell receptor beta chain was counted between two and nine times. The data belong to a study of T-cell reconstitution after alpha-beta-depleted transplantation in children. The CDR3 consists of 16 residues. Trimming removed 2 bases from V and 9 bases from J, with 20 bases in between. Per germline, CDR1 MGHDK and CDR2 SYGVNS. Unique molecular identifiers featured in how the TCRbeta library was prepared. TCRdb re-called the PCR reads with MiXCR, one entry per CDR3 protein. Of around 500,000 distinct CDR3 sequences in the sample, approximately 12% were seen once. The receptor was isolated from a human donor who donated a stem cell graft to a child with combined immunodeficiency. The rearrangement uses TRBV25-1 and TRBJ2-1; weak D call: TRBD1 (5 bases). The specimen was PBMCs from the stem cell graft donor, collected from the stem cell graft. CDR3 residues: CASSEVNRWGWVEQFF. CDR3 bases: TGTGCCAGCAGTGAAGTAAACAGGTGGGGCTGGGTTGAGCAGTTCTTC. The whole variable domain, remainder taken from reference TRBV25-1 and TRBJ2-1, is EADIYQTPRYLVIGTGKKITLECSQTMGHDKMYWYQQDPGMELHLIHYSYGVNSTEKGDLSSESTVSRIRTEHFPLTLESARPSHTSQYLCASSEVNRWGWVEQFFGPGTRLTVL.